Below, one TCR beta chain is given with its context. The antigen is unknown. This sample is part of a study of cytomegalovirus exposure and HLA in healthy donors. Study results and caveats: A list of around 150 TCR beta chains associated with cytomegalovirus was given.

Profiling relied on immunoSEQ multiplex PCR, and the TCRdb table lists in-frame clones only, not all of them. The sample consists of 80,000 to 100,000 clones, roughly 87% of them appearing once. The CDR3 covers 15 residues. Germline V CDR1 and CDR2: SGHTS, YDEGEE. With V trimmed by 0 bases and J by 2 bases, 0 bases remained unmatched. This chain connects TRBV5-8 to TRBJ2-5; 11 bases align to TRBD2. The specimen sequenced was PBMCs. This sequence originates from a woman aged 25-40 years in good health and CMV-seronegative. Written as DNA, the CDR3 is TGTGCCAGCAGCTTGGGGACTAGCGGGCAAGAGACCCAGTACTTC. Translating gives CASSLGTSGQETQYF.